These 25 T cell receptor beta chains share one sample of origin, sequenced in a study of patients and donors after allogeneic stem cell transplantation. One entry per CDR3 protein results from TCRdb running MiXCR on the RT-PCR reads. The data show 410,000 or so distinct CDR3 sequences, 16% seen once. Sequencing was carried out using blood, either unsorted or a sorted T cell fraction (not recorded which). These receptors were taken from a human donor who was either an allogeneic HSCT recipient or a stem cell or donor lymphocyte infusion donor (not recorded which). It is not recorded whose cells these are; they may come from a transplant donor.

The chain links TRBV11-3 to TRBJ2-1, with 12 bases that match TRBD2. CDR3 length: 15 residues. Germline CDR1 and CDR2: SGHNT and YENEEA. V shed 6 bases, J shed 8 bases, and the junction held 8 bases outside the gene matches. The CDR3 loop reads CASSRTSGMIYEQFF. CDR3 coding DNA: TGTGCCAGCAGTCGGACTAGCGGGATGATCTATGAGCAGTTCTTC.

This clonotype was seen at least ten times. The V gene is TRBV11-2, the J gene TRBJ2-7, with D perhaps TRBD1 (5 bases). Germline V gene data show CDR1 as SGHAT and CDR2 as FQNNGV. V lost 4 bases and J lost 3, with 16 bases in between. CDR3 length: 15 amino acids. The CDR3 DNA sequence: TGTGCCAGCAGCTACAGGTCCTCCCTTATCTACGAGCAGTACTTC. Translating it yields CASSYRSSLIYEQYF.

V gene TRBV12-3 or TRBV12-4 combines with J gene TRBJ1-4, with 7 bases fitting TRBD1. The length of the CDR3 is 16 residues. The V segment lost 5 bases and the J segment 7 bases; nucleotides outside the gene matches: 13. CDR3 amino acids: CASSIASTGKGEKLFF. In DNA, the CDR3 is TGTGCCAGCAGTATTGCCTCGACAGGGAAAGGTGAAAAACTGTTTTTT.

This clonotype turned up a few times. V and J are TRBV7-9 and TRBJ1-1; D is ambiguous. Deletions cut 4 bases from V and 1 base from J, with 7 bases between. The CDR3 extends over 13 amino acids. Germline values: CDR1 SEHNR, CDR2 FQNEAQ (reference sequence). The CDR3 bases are TGTGCCAGCAGCTCATCCTCGAACACTGAAGCTTTCTTT. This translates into CASSSSSNTEAFF.

Here the CDR3 reads CASSQARRATYEQYF. DNA for the CDR3: TGTGCCAGCAGCCAAGCTCGCAGGGCAACCTACGAGCAGTACTTC. The gene calls are TRBV4-2 and TRBJ2-7; possibly TRBD1 for D (5 bases). Trimming cost V 1 base and J 2 bases, with 12 bases left between them. CDR3 size: 15 residues. Germline CDR1 is LGHNA and CDR2 is YNFKEQ.

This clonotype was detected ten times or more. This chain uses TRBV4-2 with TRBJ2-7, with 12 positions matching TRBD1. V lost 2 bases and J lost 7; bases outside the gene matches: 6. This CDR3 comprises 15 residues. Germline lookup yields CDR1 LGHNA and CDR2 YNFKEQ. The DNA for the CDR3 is TGTGCCAGCAGCCAACCAGGGACAGGGGGCAAAGAGCAGTACTTC. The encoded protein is CASSQPGTGGKEQYF.

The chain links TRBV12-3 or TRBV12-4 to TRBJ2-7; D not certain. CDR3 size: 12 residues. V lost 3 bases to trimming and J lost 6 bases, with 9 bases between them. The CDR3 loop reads CASSFYGFEQYF. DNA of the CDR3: TGTGCCAGCAGTTTCTATGGATTCGAGCAGTACTTC.

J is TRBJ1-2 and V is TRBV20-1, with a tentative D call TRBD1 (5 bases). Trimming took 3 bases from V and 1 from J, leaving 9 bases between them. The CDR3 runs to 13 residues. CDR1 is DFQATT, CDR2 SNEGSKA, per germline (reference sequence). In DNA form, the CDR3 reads TGCAGTGCTAGTCAGGGAATTAACTATGGCTACACCTTC. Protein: CSASQGINYGYTF.

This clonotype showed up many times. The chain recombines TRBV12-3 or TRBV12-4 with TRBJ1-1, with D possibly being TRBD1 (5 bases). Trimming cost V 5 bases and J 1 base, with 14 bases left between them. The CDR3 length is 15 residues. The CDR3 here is CASSGGGPPNTEAFF. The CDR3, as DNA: TGTGCCAGCAGTGGGGGAGGGCCACCGAACACTGAAGCTTTCTTT.

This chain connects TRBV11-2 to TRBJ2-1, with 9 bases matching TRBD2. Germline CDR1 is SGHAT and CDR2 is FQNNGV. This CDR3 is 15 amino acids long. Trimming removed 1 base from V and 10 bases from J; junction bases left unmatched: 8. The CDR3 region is CASSLGAASGNEQFF. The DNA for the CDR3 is TGTGCCAGCAGCTTAGGGGCGGCTAGCGGGAACGAGCAGTTCTTC.

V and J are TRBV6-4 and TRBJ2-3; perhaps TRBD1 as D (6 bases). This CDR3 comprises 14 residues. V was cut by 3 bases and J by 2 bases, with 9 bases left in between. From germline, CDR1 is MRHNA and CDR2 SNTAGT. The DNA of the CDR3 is TGTGCCAGCAGTGAGGACAGCTTCACAGATACGCAGTATTTT. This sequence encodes CASSEDSFTDTQYF.

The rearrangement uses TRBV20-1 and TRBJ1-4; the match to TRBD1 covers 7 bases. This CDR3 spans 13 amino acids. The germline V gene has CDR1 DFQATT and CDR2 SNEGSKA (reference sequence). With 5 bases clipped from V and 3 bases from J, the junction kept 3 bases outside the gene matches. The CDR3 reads CSADREANEKLFF. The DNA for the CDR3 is TGCAGTGCTGACAGGGAAGCTAATGAAAAACTGTTTTTT.

The CDR3 nucleotides are TGCAGTGCTAGGCAGGCGCAACCCCTCGAGAGCATTCAGTACTTC. As protein: CSARQAQPLESIQYF. The chain uses TRBV20-1 and TRBJ2-4, with D unresolved. Germline CDR1 DFQATT, CDR2 SNEGSKA (reference sequence). The V end lost 3 bases, the J end lost 9 bases, and 21 bases lay between the germline ends. This CDR3 has 15 residues.

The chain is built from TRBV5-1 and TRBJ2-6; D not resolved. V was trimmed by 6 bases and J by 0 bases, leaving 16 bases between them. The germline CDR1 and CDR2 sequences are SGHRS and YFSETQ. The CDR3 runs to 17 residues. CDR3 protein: CASMRPEDDSGANVLTF. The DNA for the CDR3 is TGCGCCAGCATGAGGCCCGAGGACGACTCTGGGGCCAACGTCCTGACTTTC.

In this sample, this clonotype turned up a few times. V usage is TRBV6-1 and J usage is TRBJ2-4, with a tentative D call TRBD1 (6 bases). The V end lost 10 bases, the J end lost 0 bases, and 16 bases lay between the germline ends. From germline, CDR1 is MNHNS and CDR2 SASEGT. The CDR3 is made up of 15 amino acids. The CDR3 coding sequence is TGTGCCACGCTTCAGGGGTCATTAGCCAAAAACATTCAGTACTTC. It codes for CATLQGSLAKNIQYF.

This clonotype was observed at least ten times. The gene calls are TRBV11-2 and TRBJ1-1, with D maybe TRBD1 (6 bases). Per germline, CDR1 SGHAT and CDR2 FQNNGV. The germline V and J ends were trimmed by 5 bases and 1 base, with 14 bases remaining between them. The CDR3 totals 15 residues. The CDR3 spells CASSHPRGWNTEAFF. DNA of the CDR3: TGTGCCAGCAGCCATCCCAGGGGTTGGAACACTGAAGCTTTCTTT.

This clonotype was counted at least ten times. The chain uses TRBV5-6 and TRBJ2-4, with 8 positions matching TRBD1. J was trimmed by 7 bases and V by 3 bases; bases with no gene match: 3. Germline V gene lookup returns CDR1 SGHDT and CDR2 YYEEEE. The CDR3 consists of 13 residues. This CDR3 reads CASSWTGRNIQYF. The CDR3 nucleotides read TGTGCCAGCAGCTGGACAGGGCGGAACATTCAGTACTTC.

CDR3 in DNA: TGTGCCAGCAGCCCCACCCCCACCCACCATGAGCAGTTCTTC. It is translated as CASSPTPTHHEQFF. The chain links TRBV7-3 to TRBJ2-1; D is unclear. Germline V CDR1 and CDR2: SGHTA, FQGTGA. The ends were cut back, 5 bases at V and 8 bases at J, with 16 bases in the middle. CDR3 length equals 14 residues.

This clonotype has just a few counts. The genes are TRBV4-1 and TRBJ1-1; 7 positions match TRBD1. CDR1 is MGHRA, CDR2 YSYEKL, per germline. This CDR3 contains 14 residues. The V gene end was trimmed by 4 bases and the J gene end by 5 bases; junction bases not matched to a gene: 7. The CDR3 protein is CASSPSRGGTEAFF. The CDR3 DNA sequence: TGCGCCAGCAGCCCCTCCAGGGGGGGTACTGAAGCTTTCTTT.

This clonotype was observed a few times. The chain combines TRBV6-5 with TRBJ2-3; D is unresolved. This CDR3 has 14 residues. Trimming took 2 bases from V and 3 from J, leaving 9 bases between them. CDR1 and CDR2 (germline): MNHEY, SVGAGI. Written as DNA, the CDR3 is TGTGCCAGCAGTTACCGCAGACCTACAGATACGCAGTATTTT. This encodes CASSYRRPTDTQYF.

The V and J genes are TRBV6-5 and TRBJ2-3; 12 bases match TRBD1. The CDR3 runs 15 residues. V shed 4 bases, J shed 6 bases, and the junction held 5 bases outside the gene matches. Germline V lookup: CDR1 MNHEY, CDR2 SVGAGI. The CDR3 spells CASSSPGQGADTQYF. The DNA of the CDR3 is TGTGCCAGCAGTTCGCCGGGACAGGGGGCGGATACGCAGTATTTT.

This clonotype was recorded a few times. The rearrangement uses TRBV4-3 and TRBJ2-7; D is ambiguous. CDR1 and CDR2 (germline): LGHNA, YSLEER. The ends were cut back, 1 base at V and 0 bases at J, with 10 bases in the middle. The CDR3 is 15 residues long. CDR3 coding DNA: TGCGCCAGCAGCCAAGTACCGGGCCTCTCCTACGAGCAGTACTTC. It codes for CASSQVPGLSYEQYF.

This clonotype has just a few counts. CDR3 coding DNA: TGCGCCAGCAGCTTGGAACTCCTACCTAACACAGATACGCAGTATTTT. Its translation is CASSLELLPNTDTQYF. V gene TRBV5-1 combines with J gene TRBJ2-3; no clear D gene. CDR3 length equals 16 residues. The V end lost 0 bases, the J end lost 2 bases, and 13 bases lay between the germline ends. CDR1 is SGHRS, CDR2 YFSETQ, per germline.

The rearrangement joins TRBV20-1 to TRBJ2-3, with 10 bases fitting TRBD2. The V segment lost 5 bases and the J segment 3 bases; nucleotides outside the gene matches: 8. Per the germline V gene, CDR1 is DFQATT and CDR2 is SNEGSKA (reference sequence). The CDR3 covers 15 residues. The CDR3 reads CSAQDSGGKTDTQYF. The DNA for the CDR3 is TGCAGTGCTCAGGATAGCGGGGGGAAGACAGATACGCAGTATTTT.

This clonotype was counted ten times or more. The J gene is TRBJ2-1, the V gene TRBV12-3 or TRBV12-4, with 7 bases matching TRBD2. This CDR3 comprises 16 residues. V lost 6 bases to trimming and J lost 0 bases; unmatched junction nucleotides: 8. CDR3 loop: CASSPPPGGSYNEQFF. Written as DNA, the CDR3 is TGTGCCAGCAGCCCTCCCCCGGGGGGCTCCTACAATGAGCAGTTCTTC.